The TCR beta chain under discussion was sequenced for a study of shared clonotypes between healthy human individuals. In the authors' methods: Filtering differed since immunoSEQ provided only junctions, with no quality scores. Generated by immunoSEQ multiplex PCR, the TCRdb table keeps only in-frame clones and is missing some. The V and J calls and clone size were taken over from that table, and D and trimming were inferred from the DNA. The table includes some 510,000 clones, about four fifths detected once. Caucasian adults residing in Nashville, Tennessee made up all the donors. The clonotype originates from a middle-aged woman in good health. Some clones in this sample may be carry-over from other donors' samples. Material: PBMCs.

CDR3 bases: TGTGCCATCAGTGTTCGAGCGGTGGCCGACAATGAGCAGTTCTTC. As protein: CAISVRAVADNEQFF. The J gene is TRBJ2-1, the V gene TRBV10-3; D might be TRBD2 (5 bases). Per germline, CDR1 ENHRY and CDR2 SYGVKD. This CDR3 has 15 amino acids. V dropped 4 bases and J dropped 5 bases, with 15 bases sitting between them.